The 18 T cell receptor beta chains reported below all come from one sample, sequenced in a study of blood T cell repertoires in COVID-19. Produced via immunoSEQ multiplex PCR; TCRdb's table is partial and in-frame only. The table records about 26,000 clones, nearly 90% of them present only once. The material sequenced was peripheral blood. The receptor source for this set is a man in his 70s with acute or convalescent COVID-19.

This sequence joins TRBV7-2 and TRBJ2-1; weak D call: TRBD2 (6 bases). V was trimmed by 5 bases and J by 1 base, leaving 12 bases between them. The CDR3 consists of 15 residues. CDR1 SGHTA and CDR2 FQGNSA come from the germline V gene. As DNA, the CDR3 is TGTGCCAGCAGCCCAAGGGACTCTTCCTACAATGAGCAGTTCTTC. Encoded protein: CASSPRDSSYNEQFF.

V gene TRBV16 combines with J gene TRBJ2-1; 8 positions match TRBD2. V lost 9 bases to trimming and J lost 7 bases; unmatched junction nucleotides: 5. The CDR3 loop spans 12 amino acids. Germline CDR1 and CDR2: KGHSY and FQNENV. The CDR3 bases are TGTGCCAGTGGGGGACTAGGAAATGAGCAGTTCTTC. Translating gives CASGGLGNEQFF.

The chain is built from TRBV2 and TRBJ2-7; TRBD1 is a possible D gene (6 bases). The CDR3 extends over 11 amino acids. Germline V gene data show CDR1 as SNHLY and CDR2 as FYNNEI. V dropped 5 bases and J dropped 6 bases, with 8 bases sitting between them. CDR3 sequence reads: CASSTGIEQYF. DNA for the CDR3: TGTGCCAGCAGTACAGGGATCGAGCAGTACTTC.

This clone was recorded once. V gene TRBV19 combines with J gene TRBJ1-5; 7 nucleotides match TRBD1. Germline CDR1 is LNHDA and CDR2 is SQIVND (reference sequence). After removal of 6 bases from V and 0 bases from J, the junction contained 5 bases not matched to a gene. The CDR3 runs 15 residues. CDR3 nucleotide sequence: TGTGCCAGTAGCTCGACAGGGTTTAGCAATCAGCCCCAGCATTTT. It encodes CASSSTGFSNQPQHF.

The V call is TRBV7-9, the J call TRBJ2-1; perhaps TRBD2 as D (5 bases). With 5 bases removed from V and 6 bases from J, the gap between germline ends came to 20 bases. Germline-derived CDR1 and CDR2 are SEHNR and FQNEAQ (reference sequence). The CDR3 length is 16 residues. The DNA of the CDR3 is TGTGCCAGCAGCGCCCCCGGGAACCGCTTCCTCAATGAGCAGTTCTTC. This sequence encodes CASSAPGNRFLNEQFF.

J is TRBJ2-2 and V is TRBV5-5; maybe TRBD2 (5 bases). CDR3 size: 16 residues. Looked up from germline, CDR1 is SGHKS and CDR2 is YYEKEE (reference sequence). Trimming took off 2 bases at V and 2 bases at J, with 13 bases between the two ends. The CDR3, as DNA: TGTGCCAGCAGCTTCAGCGGCAGCGTAAACACCGGGGAGCTGTTTTTT. Translation: CASSFSGSVNTGELFF.

This clone has only one observation. The chain uses TRBV25-1 and TRBJ2-7, with 7 bases that match TRBD2. The CDR3 has 15 residues. Trimming removed 8 bases from V and 3 bases from J; junction bases left unmatched: 13. The germline V gene encodes CDR1 MGHDK and CDR2 SYGVNS. In DNA, the CDR3 is TGTGCCAGCGGGGGGGACTCCCCCTGGGACTACGAGCAGTACTTC. Protein product: CASGGDSPWDYEQYF.

This chain joins TRBV4-1 and TRBJ1-1; 7 nucleotides align to TRBD1. Germline loops: CDR1 MGHRA, CDR2 YSYEKL. This CDR3 contains 17 residues. The J segment lost 3 bases and the V segment lost 1 base, leaving 11 bases of the junction unmatched. The DNA for the CDR3 is TGCGCCAGCAGCCAAGTAGGGGGGACAGACATGGACACTGAAGCTTTCTTT. Its protein product is CASSQVGGTDMDTEAFF.

The rearrangement links TRBV5-1 to TRBJ1-3; 7 nucleotides line up with TRBD1. The CDR3 spans 14 residues. The germline gives CDR1 SGHRS, CDR2 YFSETQ. The J segment lost 7 bases and the V segment lost 0 bases, leaving 4 bases of the junction unmatched. The CDR3, as DNA: TGCGCCAGCAGCTTGGCCGAGGGGGCGAACACCATATATTTT. Encoded protein: CASSLAEGANTIYF. Combining the CDR3 with reference TRBV5-1 and TRBJ1-3 gives the whole variable domain KAGVTQTPRYLIKTRGQQVTLSCSPISGHRSVSWYQQTPGQGLQFLFEYFSETQRNKGNFPGRFSGRQFSNSRSEMNVSTLELGDSALYLCASSLAEGANTIYFGEGSWLTVV.

The chain uses TRBV7-2 and TRBJ2-2, with 9 bases identical to TRBD2. V was pared by 1 base and J by 1 base, with 7 bases of the junction left unmatched. This CDR3 is built from 18 residues. The germline V gene encodes CDR1 SGHTA and CDR2 FQGNSA. This CDR3 reads CASSLDPPSGMNTGELFF. Here the CDR3 DNA reads TGTGCCAGCAGCTTAGATCCTCCTAGCGGGATGAACACCGGGGAGCTGTTTTTT.

V usage is TRBV6-6 and J usage is TRBJ1-2; TRBD1 agrees at 8 bases. CDR3 length equals 13 residues. After removal of 5 bases from V and 8 bases from J, the junction contained 7 bases not matched to a gene. Germline V gives CDR1 MNHNY, CDR2 SVGAGI (reference sequence). The CDR3 sequence is CASSIGQGSGYTF. In DNA form, the CDR3 reads TGTGCCAGCAGTATAGGACAGGGTTCCGGCTACACCTTC.

This chain connects TRBV6-2 or TRBV6-3 to TRBJ1-6, with D maybe TRBD1 (5 bases). V lost 5 bases and J lost 7, with 15 bases in between. The CDR3 totals 15 residues. The germline V gene encodes CDR1 MNHEY and CDR2 SVGEGT. The CDR3 region has the DNA TGTGCCAGCAGTCCAAGGGGCAGAGCGAATTCACCCCTCCACTTT. Encoded protein: CASSPRGRANSPLHF.

The chain couples TRBV7-2 to TRBJ1-6; no firm D call. Germline V gives CDR1 SGHTA, CDR2 FQGNSA. The V and J ends lost 5 bases and 10 bases respectively, with 12 bases between them. The CDR3 sequence is 13 residues long. The CDR3 sequence: CASSPGVQSPLHF. The CDR3, as DNA: TGTGCCAGCAGCCCCGGCGTACAGTCACCCCTCCACTTT.

The genes are TRBV7-9 and TRBJ2-6; 7 positions agree with TRBD1. CDR1 and CDR2 (germline): SEHNR, FQNEAQ (reference sequence). The J segment lost 0 bases and the V segment lost 5 bases, leaving 10 bases of the junction unmatched. This CDR3 is 18 amino acids long. CDR3 DNA sequence: TGTGCCAGCAGCGGCAGGGGGTCCAGTCTCTCTGGGGCCAACGTCCTGACTTTC. Residues: CASSGRGSSLSGANVLTF.

In nucleotides, the CDR3 is TGTGCCAGCAGCAGACAGGGCAATCAGCCCCAGCATTTT. Its translation: CASSRQGNQPQHF. The rearrangement uses TRBV7-2 and TRBJ1-5, with D perhaps TRBD1 (6 bases). Germline values: CDR1 SGHTA, CDR2 FQGNSA. V shed 5 bases and J shed 2 bases, with 7 bases lying between them. CDR3 length: 13 amino acids. The complete variable domain, with remaining parts taken from reference TRBV7-2 and TRBJ1-5, reads GAGVSQSPSNKVTEKGKDVELRCDPISGHTALYWYRQSLGQGLEFLIYFQGNSAPDKSGLPSDRFSAERTGGSVSTLTIQRTQQEDSAVYLCASSRQGNQPQHFGDGTRLSIL.

This chain links TRBV7-2 with TRBJ2-7; 7 bases fit TRBD2. The germline V gene encodes CDR1 SGHTA and CDR2 FQGNSA. V gave up 1 base and J gave up 5 bases; unmatched junction bases: 11. The CDR3 is made up of 16 amino acids. CDR3 in amino acids: CASSLGGWSGTDEQYF. In DNA, the CDR3 is TGTGCCAGCAGCTTAGGGGGGTGGAGCGGGACGGACGAGCAGTACTTC.

The V call is TRBV4-1, the J call TRBJ1-4; TRBD1 is a possible D gene (5 bases). V was cut by 4 bases and J by 4 bases, with 22 bases left in between. The length of the CDR3 is 18 residues. The germline V gene has CDR1 MGHRA and CDR2 YSYEKL. CDR3 nucleotide sequence: TGCGCCAGCAGCCGGGAGGGACGAGGCCGATACAGTAATGAAAAACTGTTTTTT. It translates to CASSREGRGRYSNEKLFF.

V gene TRBV3-1 (or the pseudogene TRBV3-2) combines with J gene TRBJ2-2, with 13 nucleotides matching TRBD2. This CDR3 spans 20 amino acids. V gave up 0 bases and J gave up 1 base; unmatched junction bases: 8. Germline CDR1 reads LGHDT; CDR2 reads YNNKEL (reference sequence). CDR3 coding DNA: TGTGCCAGCAGCCAAGACCCGACTAGCGGGAGGACAAAGAACACCGGGGAGCTGTTTTTT. Translation: CASSQDPTSGRTKNTGELFF.